This note documents a single T cell receptor (beta chain) sequence. Antigen unknown. Trimming left V 4 bases short and J 9 bases short, with 13 bases between. The CDR3 has 13 residues. CDR3 regions of TCR beta were amplified from RNA transcripts. HTBI primers primed a first-round RT-PCR, and a second-round multiplex PCR followed. TCRdb fed the multiplex PCR reads into MiXCR, producing one record per CDR3 protein. Among 620,000 or so distinct CDR3 sequences listed, about 20% were seen once. The source of the PBMCs was more than 9.5 ml of fresh peripheral blood. The data were obtained in a study of Graves' ophthalmopathy and Graves' hyperthyroidism. Study as a whole: At the time of initial diagnosis and before any treatment, peripheral blood was collected. Regarding the study as a whole: Sensitivity of around 70% and specificity of approximately 73% were achieved by the model that predicted ophthalmopathy progression.

J is TRBJ1-5 and V is TRBV12-3 or TRBV12-4; D uncertain. The sample comprised peripheral blood. The receptor was derived from a woman aged 18-29 years with stable Graves' hyperthyroidism. Some clones in this sample may be carry-over from other donors' samples. CDR3 amino acids: CASSYSLDRPQHF. Written as DNA, the CDR3 is TGTGCCAGCAGTTACAGTTTAGATCGGCCCCAGCATTTT.